This TCR beta chain appears in the sequencing data of a study of regulatory T cells in long-lasting Graves disease. Noted time point: persistent/refractory GD, antithyroid drugs over 5 years with positive TRAb. From RNA extracted from PBMCs, the TCR library was made. Peripheral blood, Nine milliliters per patient, was collected in EDTA tubes. Library construction for TCR beta used iRepertoire HTBI primers and Arm-PCR of CDR3 regions. TCRdb processed the multiplex PCR reads anew with MiXCR; each CDR3 protein has one entry. The table shows 450,000 or so distinct CDR3 sequences, with under 25% occurring only once. Study-level findings and limits: Persistent patients had a count of shared public clonotypes (around 2,700) that exceeded that of new patients (approximately 1,000).

The CDR3 has 12 amino acids. Germline CDR1 and CDR2: DFQATT and SNEGSKA (reference sequence). At least ten counts were recorded for this clonotype. Its antigen is as yet unknown. The chain combines TRBV20-1 with TRBJ1-1, with D possibly being TRBD1 (6 bases). The sequenced sample was peripheral blood mononuclear cells (PBMCs), obtained when the disease was refractory, from a patient treated with antithyroid drugs. This clonotype was obtained from a female donor with Graves disease. The CDR3 DNA is TGCTCCCGACAGGCGGTGAACACTGAAGCTTTCTTT. It yields the protein CSRQAVNTEAFF.